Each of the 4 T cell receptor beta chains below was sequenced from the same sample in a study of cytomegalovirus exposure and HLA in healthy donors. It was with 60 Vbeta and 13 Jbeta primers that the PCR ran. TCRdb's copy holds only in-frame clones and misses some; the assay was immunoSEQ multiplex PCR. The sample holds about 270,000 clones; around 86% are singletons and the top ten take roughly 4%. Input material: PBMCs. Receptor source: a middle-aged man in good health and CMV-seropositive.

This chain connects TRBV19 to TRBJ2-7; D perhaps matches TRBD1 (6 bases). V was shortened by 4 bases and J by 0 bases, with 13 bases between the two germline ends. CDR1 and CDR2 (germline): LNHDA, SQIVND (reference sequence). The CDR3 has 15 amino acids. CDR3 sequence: CASSREQGFSYEQYF. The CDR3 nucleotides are TGTGCCAGTAGTAGAGAACAGGGTTTCTCCTACGAGCAGTACTTC.

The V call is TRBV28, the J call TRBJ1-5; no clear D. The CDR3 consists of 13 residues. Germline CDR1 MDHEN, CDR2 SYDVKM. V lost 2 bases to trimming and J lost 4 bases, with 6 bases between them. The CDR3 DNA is TGTGCCAGCAGTTTAATCGGGAATCAGCCCCAGCATTTT. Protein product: CASSLIGNQPQHF.

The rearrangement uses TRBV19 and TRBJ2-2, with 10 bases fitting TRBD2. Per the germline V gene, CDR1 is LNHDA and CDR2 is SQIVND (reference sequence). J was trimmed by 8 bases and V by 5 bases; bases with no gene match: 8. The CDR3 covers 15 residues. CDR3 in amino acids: CASSPLAGVAGELFF. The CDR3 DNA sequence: TGTGCCAGTAGTCCCCTAGCGGGAGTGGCTGGGGAGCTGTTTTTT. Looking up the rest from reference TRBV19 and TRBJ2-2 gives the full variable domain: DGGITQSPKYLFRKEGQNVTLSCEQNLNHDAMYWYRQDPGQGLRLIYYSQIVNDFQKGDIAEGYSVSREKKESFPLTVTSAQKNPTAFYLCASSPLAGVAGELFFGEGSRLTVL.

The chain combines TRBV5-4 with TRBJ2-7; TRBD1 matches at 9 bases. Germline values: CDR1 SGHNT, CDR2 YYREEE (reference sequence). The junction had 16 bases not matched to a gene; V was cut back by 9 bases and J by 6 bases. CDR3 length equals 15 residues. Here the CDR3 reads CANRKGTGSAFEQYF. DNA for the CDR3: TGTGCCAACAGGAAAGGGACAGGGTCGGCTTTCGAGCAGTACTTC.